This is a list of T cell receptor beta chains from one sample in a study of OX40 agonist ivuxolimab in advanced cancers. The method was immunoSEQ multiplex PCR; TCRdb's version includes in-frame clones alone and lacks a portion of them. The table has 20,000 to 25,000 clones, approximately 86% seen once. The sequenced sample was CD4+ or CD8+ T cells sorted from blood, obtained in a trial of the OX40 agonist ivuxolimab. These receptors were taken from an adult with an advanced solid tumor such as melanoma, head and neck, liver or kidney cancer. CDR3s include the opening cysteine and the closing phenylalanine or tryptophan. Fields, in order: J gene, V gene, clone size, CDR3 protein. Clone size is given for some rows only: seen once, a few or many times, or a class if the clone is expanded.

>TRBJ1-5|TRBV13|once
CASSEGGFQPQHF
>TRBJ2-1|TRBV27|.
CASSLSRDKSYNEQFF
>TRBJ2-3|TRBV7-8|.
CARRWSTDTQYF
>TRBJ2-1|TRBV2|.
CASSETVSSYNEQFF
>TRBJ2-3|TRBV7-8|.
CASSLLIGTDTQYF
>TRBJ1-6|TRBV7-9|few
CASSSWASDSPLHF
>TRBJ2-5|TRBV5-1|once
CASSLNRDQETQYF
>TRBJ1-1|TRBV19|few
CASSWGEHTEAFF
>TRBJ2-2|TRBV4-3|.
CASSQDSGAGTGELFF
>TRBJ2-3|TRBV2|.
CASSEVGQGRADTQYF
>TRBJ2-7|TRBV7-2|few
CASSSGQSYEQYF
>TRBJ2-1|TRBV11-2|once
CASNGEFEQFF
>TRBJ2-5|TRBV11-1|.
CASSLIGGSETQYF
>TRBJ1-6|TRBV5-1|.
CASSFKPSYNSPLHF
>TRBJ1-4|TRBV27|.
CASSFSPRPNEKLFF
>TRBJ1-2|TRBV6-1|.
CASRGQLNYGYTF
>TRBJ1-1|TRBV10-3|.
CAISESQVLNTEAFF
>TRBJ2-2|TRBV5-5|.
CASSLELTGQLTGELFF
>TRBJ2-7|TRBV7-9|.
CASSFPGQYEQYF
>TRBJ2-7|TRBV4-2|.
CASSPGVSEQYF
>TRBJ2-5|TRBV6-1|.
CASSDFLQGTVTQYF
>TRBJ2-7|TRBV27|.
CASSFSGGSPYEQYF
>TRBJ2-7|TRBV27|.
CASSFAGTGGYEQYF
>TRBJ2-2|TRBV13|.
CVSRRADGELFF
>TRBJ2-1|TRBV7-2|.
CASSQPGLAGGGQFF
>TRBJ2-5|TRBV7-9|.
CASSSDTSQETQYF
>TRBJ2-3|TRBV2|.
CASSSVGTSAIDTQYF
>TRBJ2-1|TRBV27|.
CASSRGAYNEQFF
>TRBJ2-6|TRBV19|.
CAKRDRLSGANVLTF
>TRBJ2-6|TRBV5-1|.
CATKGGANVLTF
>TRBJ2-7|TRBV15|once
CATSRTTGASYEQYF
>TRBJ1-6|TRBV7-9|.
CASSFLDRPLHF
>TRBJ1-5|TRBV9|.
CASSSNNQPQHF
>TRBJ2-7|TRBV30|.
CAWSVRGTSYEQYF
>TRBJ1-5|TRBV4-3|.
CASSQSIGGFDQPQHF
>TRBJ2-1|TRBV11-2|once
CASSLVWSGEQFF
>TRBJ2-3|TRBV7-2|once
CASSPLGTRTTDTQYF
>TRBJ2-1|TRBV27|.
CASSLEGGLYNEQFF
>TRBJ2-5|TRBV9|few
CASSVGPSGSSETQYF
>TRBJ2-7|TRBV5-5|.
CASSLDTGQASYEQYF
>TRBJ2-3|TRBV4-1|.
CASSPLAGGPGDTQYF
>TRBJ2-3|TRBV7-9|.
CASSRSGLATTDTQYF
>TRBJ2-3|TRBV9|few
CASSVSGGAPDTQYF
>TRBJ1-6|TRBV5-5|few
CASKDTDNSPLHF
>TRBJ2-3|TRBV7-9|.
CASSETTGVEDTQYF
>TRBJ2-1|TRBV29-1|.
CSVSGRRNYNEQFF
>TRBJ1-2|TRBV11-2|once
CASSSGQSNYGYTF
>TRBJ2-7|TRBV11-2|.
CASSPPGEQYF
>TRBJ2-3|TRBV13|.
CASSLRGELTDTQYF
>TRBJ2-5|TRBV11-2|.
CASSSWEYQETQYF
>TRBJ1-2|TRBV4-3|.
CASSQEAWTANYGYTF
>TRBJ1-3|TRBV7-9|.
CASSSDRGRGNTIYF
>TRBJ2-7|TRBV7-8|.
CASSREGPRGRYEQYF
>TRBJ1-2|TRBV4-3|.
CASSQEFLQGTLDGYTF